This T cell receptor beta chain originates from a study of CD8 T cells in ankylosing spondylitis. By quantitative 5'-RACE with molecular barcodes, the TCR beta libraries were made. TCRdb used MiXCR to reprocess the 5' RACE reads, holding one entry per CDR3 protein. The repertoire has 700,000 to 850,000 distinct CDR3 sequences, about 11% of them found once; the top ten carry more than 0.5%. Study-wide points: It appeared that ankylosing spondylitis blood was characterized by a TCR beta motif of about eight highly homologous variants. Clones linked to disease were reported to show significant enrichment in matched ankylosing spondylitis synovial fluid. Some motif variants had been reported before (in reactive arthritis synovial fluid and blood). Disease-linked clones bore a CD8+ phenotype and were relatively rare in peripheral blood.

From germline, CDR1 is DFQATT and CDR2 SNEGSKA (reference sequence). This CDR3 region has 13 residues. V was pared by 2 bases and J by 6 bases, with 10 bases between. About this clonotype: Antigen specificity is unknown.

Specimen: blood, either unsorted or a sorted T cell fraction (not recorded which). The J gene is TRBJ2-2, the V gene TRBV20-1; D may correspond to TRBD1 or TRBD2 (5 bases each). This clonotype originated in a male donor with ankylosing spondylitis. CDR3 sequence: CSARRTGPGELFF. In DNA form, the CDR3 reads TGCAGTGCTAGAAGGACGGGACCCGGGGAGCTGTTTTTT.